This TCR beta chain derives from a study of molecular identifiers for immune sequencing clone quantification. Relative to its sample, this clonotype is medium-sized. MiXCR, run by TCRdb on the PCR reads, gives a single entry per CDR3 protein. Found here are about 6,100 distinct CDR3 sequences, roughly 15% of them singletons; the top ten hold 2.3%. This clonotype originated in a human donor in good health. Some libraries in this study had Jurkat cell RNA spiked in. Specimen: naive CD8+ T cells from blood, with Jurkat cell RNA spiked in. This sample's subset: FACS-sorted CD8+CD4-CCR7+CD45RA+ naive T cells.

The CDR3 DNA reads as TGTGCCAGCAGGTACGACTACAGGGGGTCCAATCAGCCCCAGCATTTT. Encoded protein: CASRYDYRGSNQPQHF. The gene calls are TRBV28 and TRBJ1-5, with 8 positions matching TRBD1. Trimming removed 6 bases from V and 3 bases from J; junction bases left unmatched: 10. This CDR3 spans 16 amino acids. The germline V gene encodes CDR1 MDHEN and CDR2 SYDVKM.